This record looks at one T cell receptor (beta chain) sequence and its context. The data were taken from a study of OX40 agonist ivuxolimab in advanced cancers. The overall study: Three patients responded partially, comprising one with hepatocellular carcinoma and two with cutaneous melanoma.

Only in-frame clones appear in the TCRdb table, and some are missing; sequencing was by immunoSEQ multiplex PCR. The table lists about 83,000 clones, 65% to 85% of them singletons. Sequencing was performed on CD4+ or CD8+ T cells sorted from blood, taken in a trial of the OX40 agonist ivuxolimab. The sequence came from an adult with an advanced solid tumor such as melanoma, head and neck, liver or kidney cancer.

The CDR3 reads CASSQVQESSYEQYF. CDR3 DNA: TGCGCCAGCAGCCAAGTACAGGAAAGCTCCTACGAGCAGTACTTC. This chain joins TRBV4-1 and TRBJ2-7, with a tentative D call TRBD1 (5 bases). The germline CDR1 and CDR2 sequences are MGHRA and YSYEKL. The CDR3 loop spans 15 amino acids. The V gene lost 1 base and the J gene lost 0 bases, with 10 bases spanning the gap.